A selection of T cell receptor beta chains follows, all from one sample in a study of blood T cell repertoires in COVID-19. Profiling relied on immunoSEQ multiplex PCR, and the TCRdb table lists in-frame clones only, not all of them. Of approximately 250,000 clones in the sample, roughly 84% were seen once. The sample taken for sequencing was peripheral blood. All receptors derive from a woman between 40 and 55 years old who had recovered from COVID-19. CDR3s include the opening cysteine and the closing phenylalanine or tryptophan. The D gene is left open where the match is weak. Size is omitted from some rows. Given values are once, few, many or a class for expanded clones.

TRBV28,NA,NA,TRBJ1-1,TGTGCCAGCAGTTTCTCTCGGTACACTGAAGCTTTCTTT,CASSFSRYTEAFF
TRBV28,NA,NA,TRBJ2-6,TGTGCCAGCAGGAATGGGGGGGGCGCGTCTCCTGGGGCCAACGTCCTGACTTTC,CASRNGGGASPGANVLTF
TRBV6-5,NA,NA,TRBJ2-6,TGTGCCCACAAAGTGGGGCGGAGTGGGGCCAACGTCCTGACTTTC,CAHKVGRSGANVLTF
TRBV12-3/TRBV12-4,NA,NA,TRBJ2-5,TGTGCCTCCGGGGTTCAAGAGACCCAGTACTTC,CASGVQETQYF
TRBV19,NA,NA,TRBJ1-1,TGTGCCAGTAGTTTCACAGGGAGAACTGAAGCTTTCTTT,CASSFTGRTEAFF
TRBV2,NA,NA,TRBJ1-5,TGTGCCAGCAGTGGGGAGTCAGGAGGTCAGCCCCAGCATTTT,CASSGESGGQPQHF
TRBV28,NA,NA,TRBJ1-5,TGTGCCAGCAGTTCCCGGTGGGGGGGACAGCCCCAGCATTTT,CASSSRWGGQPQHF
TRBV3-1/TRBV3-2,TRBD2,once,TRBJ2-3,TGTGCCAGCAGCCAGGCCTGGCGGGGGGGCACAGATACGCAGTATTTT,CASSQAWRGGTDTQYF
TRBV5-1,TRBD2,few,TRBJ2-3,TGCGCCAGCAGCTTGGCAGCAGCGGGGAAAGATACGCAGTATTTT,CASSLAAAGKDTQYF
TRBV25-1,NA,NA,TRBJ1-5,TGTGCCAGCAGTGAGACAGGAAACAATCAGCCCCAGCATTTT,CASSETGNNQPQHF
TRBV28,NA,NA,TRBJ2-3,TGTGCCAGCAGTTTGCCCAGCGGAACCACAGATACGCAGTATTTT,CASSLPSGTTDTQYF
TRBV5-1,NA,NA,TRBJ1-6,TGCGCCAGCAGCTTGGACGGTAATTCACCCCTCCACTTT,CASSLDGNSPLHF
TRBV6-5,TRBD1,NA,TRBJ1-1,TGTGCCAGCAGACTCCACAGGGGGGAAACTGAAGCTTTCTTT,CASRLHRGETEAFF
TRBV11-2,NA,few,TRBJ1-1,TGTGCCAGCAGCTTAACGGGGTTGGGCACTGAAGCTTTCTTT,CASSLTGLGTEAFF
TRBV6-5,NA,NA,TRBJ2-7,TGTGCCAGCAAGCGGAGGGGTAGGGGTACGGGCGAGCAGTACTTC,CASKRRGRGTGEQYF
TRBV3-1/TRBV3-2,TRBD2,NA,TRBJ2-1,TGTGCCAGCAGCTTCCCAGCGGGAAGGGGCCCTCTGGAGCAGTTCTTC,CASSFPAGRGPLEQFF
TRBV9,TRBD1,NA,TRBJ1-5,TGTGCCAGCAGCCCCCGGGACAGTTCTGCTCAGCCCCAGCATTTT,CASSPRDSSAQPQHF
TRBV11-2,NA,NA,TRBJ1-2,TGTGCCAGCAGCCGAGGGAGTATCTATGGCTACACCTTC,CASSRGSIYGYTF
TRBV11-3,NA,NA,TRBJ1-1,TGTGCCAGCAGCTTCATTCTGAACACTGAAGCTTTCTTT,CASSFILNTEAFF
TRBV20-1,NA,few,TRBJ1-2,TGCAGTGCTAGGGGGGGCTATGGCTACACCTTC,CSARGGYGYTF
TRBV27,TRBD1,NA,TRBJ1-4,TGTGCCAGCAGGATTAGACAGGGGGCGAATGAAAAACTGTTTTTT,CASRIRQGANEKLFF
TRBV5-4,NA,NA,TRBJ1-6,TGTGCCAGCAGCTTTGGACAGCCAAATAATTCACCCCTCCACTTT,CASSFGQPNNSPLHF
TRBV7-9,TRBD2,few,TRBJ2-3,TGTGCCAGCAGCTTAGCGGCGCGAAGCGGGGGTACAGATACGCAGTATTTT,CASSLAARSGGTDTQYF
TRBV21-1,NA,NA,TRBJ1-2,TGTGCCAGCAGCAGAGGGGAGGGATCCAGACCCTTCGCTAGATCCTATGGCTACACCTTC,CASSRGEGSRPFARSYGYTF
TRBV30,NA,NA,TRBJ1-2,TGTGCCTGGAGTCAGGCTAACTATGGCTACACCTTC,CAWSQANYGYTF
TRBV4-2,NA,NA,TRBJ1-2,TGTGCCAGCAGCGTGGAGGGCCGCTCCGGGCCCATCTATGGCTACACCTTC,CASSVEGRSGPIYGYTF
TRBV27,NA,once,TRBJ2-1,TGTGCCAGCAGTAAACTAGTGTTAGGCCATGAGCAGTTCTTC,CASSKLVLGHEQFF
TRBV5-6,NA,NA,TRBJ1-2,TGTGCCAGCAGCTTGGAAGGGGCACAGATTAACTATGGCTACACCTTC,CASSLEGAQINYGYTF
TRBV7-2,NA,NA,TRBJ2-3,TGTGCCAGCAGCCCATCTAGCGCCCGTGGGAATACGCAGTATTTT,CASSPSSARGNTQYF
TRBV29-1,NA,NA,TRBJ1-2,TGCAGCGTTGAAGATCAGGCGTCGGCGGGCTATGGCTACACCTTC,CSVEDQASAGYGYTF
TRBV5-4,NA,NA,TRBJ1-4,TGTGCCAGCAGCACTGACAGTGAAAAACTGTTTTTT,CASSTDSEKLFF
TRBV5-1,TRBD1,few,TRBJ1-1,TGCGCCAGCAGATCATCGGACAGGGGGAACACTGAAGCTTTCTTT,CASRSSDRGNTEAFF
TRBV6-5,NA,NA,TRBJ1-2,TGTGCCAGCAGCCCCCAGGGTAACTATGGCTACACCTTC,CASSPQGNYGYTF
TRBV4-1,TRBD1,NA,TRBJ2-2,TGCGCCAGCAGCCTCAGGGACAGGGACACCGGGGAGCTGTTTTTT,CASSLRDRDTGELFF
TRBV18,NA,NA,TRBJ1-3,TGTGCCAGCTCGGCTGATTCGGCGGATTTCTCTGGAAACACCATATATTTT,CASSADSADFSGNTIYF
TRBV25-1,TRBD1,few,TRBJ1-5,TGTGCCAGCAGTGAATCGGGGACAGGCCGCAATCAGCCCCAGCATTTT,CASSESGTGRNQPQHF
TRBV12-3/TRBV12-4,NA,few,TRBJ1-1,TGTGCCAGCAGTTTTTTAGGGGCTCCGAAAGCTTTCTTT,CASSFLGAPKAFF
TRBV13,NA,NA,TRBJ1-1,TGTGCCAGCAGCCTGGGACTTAAAGCTTTCTTT,CASSLGLKAFF
TRBV6-5,NA,NA,TRBJ1-6,TGTGCCAGCAGCTTAGAGTCCTATAATTCACCCCTCCACTTT,CASSLESYNSPLHF
TRBV3-1/TRBV3-2,TRBD1,NA,TRBJ1-4,TGTGCCAGCAGCCAAGGCACCTTGGACAGGGGGGATGGAAAACTGTTTTTT,CASSQGTLDRGDGKLFF